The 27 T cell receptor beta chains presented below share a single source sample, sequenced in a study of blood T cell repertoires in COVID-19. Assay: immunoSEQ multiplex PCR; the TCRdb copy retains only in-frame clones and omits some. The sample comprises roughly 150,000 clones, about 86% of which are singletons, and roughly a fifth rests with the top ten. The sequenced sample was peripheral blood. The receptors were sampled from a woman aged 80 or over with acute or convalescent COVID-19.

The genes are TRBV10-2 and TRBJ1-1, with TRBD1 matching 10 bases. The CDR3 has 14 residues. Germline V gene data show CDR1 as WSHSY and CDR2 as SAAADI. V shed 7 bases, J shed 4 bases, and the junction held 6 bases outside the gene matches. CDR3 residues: CASNTRQGATEAFF. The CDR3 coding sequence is TGCGCCAGCAATACGCGACAGGGGGCCACTGAAGCTTTCTTT.

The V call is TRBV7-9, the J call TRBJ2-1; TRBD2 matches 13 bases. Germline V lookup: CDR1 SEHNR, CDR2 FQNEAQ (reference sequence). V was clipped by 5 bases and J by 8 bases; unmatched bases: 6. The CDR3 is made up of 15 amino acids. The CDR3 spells CASSQLAGGAHEQFF. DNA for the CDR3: TGTGCCAGCAGCCAACTAGCGGGAGGGGCCCATGAGCAGTTCTTC.

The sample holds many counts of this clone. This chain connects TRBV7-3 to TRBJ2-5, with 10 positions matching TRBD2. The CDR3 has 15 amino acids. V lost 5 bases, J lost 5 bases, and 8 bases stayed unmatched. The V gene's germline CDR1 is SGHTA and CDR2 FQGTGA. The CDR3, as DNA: TGTGCCAGCAGCCCTAGCGGGGGCCGTCGGGAGACCCAGTACTTC. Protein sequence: CASSPSGGRRETQYF.

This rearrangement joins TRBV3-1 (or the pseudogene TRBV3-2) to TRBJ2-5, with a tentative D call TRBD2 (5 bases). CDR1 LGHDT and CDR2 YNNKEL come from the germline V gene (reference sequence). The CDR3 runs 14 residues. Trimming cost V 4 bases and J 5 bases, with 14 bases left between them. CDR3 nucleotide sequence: TGTGCCAGCAGCCCCTATAGTAGCGCGGAGACCCAGTACTTC. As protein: CASSPYSSAETQYF.

The CDR3 DNA follows: TGTGCCAGCAGCTTGGGACCAGCGGGACGACCGAACTATGGCTACACCTTC. Translated: CASSLGPAGRPNYGYTF. This chain connects TRBV5-6 to TRBJ1-2, with TRBD1 as a possible D gene (5 bases). Per germline, CDR1 SGHDT and CDR2 YYEEEE. The CDR3 sequence is 17 residues long. Trimming removed 0 bases at V and 2 bases at J, with 17 bases between.

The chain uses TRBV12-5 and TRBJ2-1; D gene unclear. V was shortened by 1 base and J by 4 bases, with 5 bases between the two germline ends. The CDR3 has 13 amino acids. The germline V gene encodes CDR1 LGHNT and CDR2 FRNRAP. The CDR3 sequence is CASGLDLYNEQFF. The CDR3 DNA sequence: TGTGCTAGTGGTTTGGATCTGTACAATGAGCAGTTCTTC.

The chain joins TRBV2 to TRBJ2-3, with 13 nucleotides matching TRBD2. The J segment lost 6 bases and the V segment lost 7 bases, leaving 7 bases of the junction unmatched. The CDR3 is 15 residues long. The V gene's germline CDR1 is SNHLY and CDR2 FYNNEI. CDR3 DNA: TGTGCCAGCACCCGACTAGCGGGAGGTCGGGATACGCAGTATTTT. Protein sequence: CASTRLAGGRDTQYF.

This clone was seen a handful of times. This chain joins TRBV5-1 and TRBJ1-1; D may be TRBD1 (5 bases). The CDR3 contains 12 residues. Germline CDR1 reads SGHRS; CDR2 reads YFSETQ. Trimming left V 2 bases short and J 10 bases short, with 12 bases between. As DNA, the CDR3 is TGCGCCAGCAGCTTTTACGACAGCGTAGCTTTCTTT. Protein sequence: CASSFYDSVAFF.

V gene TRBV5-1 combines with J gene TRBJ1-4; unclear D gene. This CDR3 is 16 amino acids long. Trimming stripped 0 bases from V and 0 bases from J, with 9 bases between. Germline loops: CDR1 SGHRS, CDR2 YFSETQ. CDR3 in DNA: TGCGCCAGCAGCTTGGTGCAGCGTGCAACTAATGAAAAACTGTTTTTT. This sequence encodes CASSLVQRATNEKLFF.

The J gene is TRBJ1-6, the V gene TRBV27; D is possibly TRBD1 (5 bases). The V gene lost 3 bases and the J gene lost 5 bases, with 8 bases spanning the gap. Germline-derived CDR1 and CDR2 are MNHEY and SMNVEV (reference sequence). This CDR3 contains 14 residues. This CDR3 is CASSLTVNNSPLHF. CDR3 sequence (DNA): TGTGCCAGCAGTTTGACAGTAAATAATTCACCCCTCCACTTT.

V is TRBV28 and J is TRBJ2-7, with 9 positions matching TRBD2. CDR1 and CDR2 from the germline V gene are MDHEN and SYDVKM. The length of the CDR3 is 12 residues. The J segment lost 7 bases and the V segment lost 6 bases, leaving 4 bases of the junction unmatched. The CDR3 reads CASSLAGREQYF. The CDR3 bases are TGTGCCAGCAGCCTAGCGGGACGAGAGCAGTACTTC.

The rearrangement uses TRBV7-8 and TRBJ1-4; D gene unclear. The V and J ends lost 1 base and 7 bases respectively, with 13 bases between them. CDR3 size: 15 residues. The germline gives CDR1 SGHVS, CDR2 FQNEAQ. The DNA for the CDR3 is TGTGCCAGCAGCTTAGTTCCGTTAGCCAGTGAAAAACTGTTTTTT. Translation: CASSLVPLASEKLFF.

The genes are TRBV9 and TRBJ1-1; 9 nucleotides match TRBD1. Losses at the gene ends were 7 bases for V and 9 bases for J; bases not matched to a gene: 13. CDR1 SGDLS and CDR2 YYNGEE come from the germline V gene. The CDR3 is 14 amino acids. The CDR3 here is CASGGTGQGKKAFF. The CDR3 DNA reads TGTGCCAGCGGGGGAACCGGACAGGGGAAAAAAGCTTTCTTT.

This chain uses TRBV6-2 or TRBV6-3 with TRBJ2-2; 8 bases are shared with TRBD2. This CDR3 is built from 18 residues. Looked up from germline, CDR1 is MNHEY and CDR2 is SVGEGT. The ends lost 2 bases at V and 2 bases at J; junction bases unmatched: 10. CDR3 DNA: TGTGCCAGCAGTTACCCGTCACATAGCGGGATCAACACCGGGGAGCTGTTTTTT. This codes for CASSYPSHSGINTGELFF.

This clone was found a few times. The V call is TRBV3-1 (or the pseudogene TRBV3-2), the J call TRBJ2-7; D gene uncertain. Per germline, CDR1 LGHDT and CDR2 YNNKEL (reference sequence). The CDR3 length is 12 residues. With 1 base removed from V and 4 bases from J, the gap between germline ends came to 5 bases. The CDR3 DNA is TGTGCCAGCAGCCAAGTCCCATACGAGCAGTACTTC. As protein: CASSQVPYEQYF.

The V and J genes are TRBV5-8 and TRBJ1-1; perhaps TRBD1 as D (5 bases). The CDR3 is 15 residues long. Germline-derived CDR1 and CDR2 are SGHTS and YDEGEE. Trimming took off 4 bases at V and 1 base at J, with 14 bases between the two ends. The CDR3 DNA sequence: TGTGCCAGCAGCGCGGGCGGGGGTTGGAACACTGAAGCTTTCTTT. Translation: CASSAGGGWNTEAFF.

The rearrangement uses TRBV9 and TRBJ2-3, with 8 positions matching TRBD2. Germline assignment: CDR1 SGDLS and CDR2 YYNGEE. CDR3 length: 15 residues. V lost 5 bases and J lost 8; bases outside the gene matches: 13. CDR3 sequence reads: CASRPGLEAATTQYF. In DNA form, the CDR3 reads TGTGCCAGCAGACCGGGACTAGAAGCGGCAACTACGCAGTATTTT.

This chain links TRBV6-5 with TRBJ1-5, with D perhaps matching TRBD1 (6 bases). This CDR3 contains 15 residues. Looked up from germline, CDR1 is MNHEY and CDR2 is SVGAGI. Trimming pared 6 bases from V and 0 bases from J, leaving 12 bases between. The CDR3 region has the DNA TGTGCCAGCAGCAAAATACAGGGTAGCAATCAGCCCCAGCATTTT. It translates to CASSKIQGSNQPQHF.

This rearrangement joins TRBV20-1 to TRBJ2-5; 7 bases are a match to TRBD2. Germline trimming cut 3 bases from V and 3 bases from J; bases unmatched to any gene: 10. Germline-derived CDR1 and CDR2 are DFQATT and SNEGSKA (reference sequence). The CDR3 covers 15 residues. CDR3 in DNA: TGCAGTGCTAGTGGTTGGCGGGAGTTTGAAGAGACCCAGTACTTC. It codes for CSASGWREFEETQYF.

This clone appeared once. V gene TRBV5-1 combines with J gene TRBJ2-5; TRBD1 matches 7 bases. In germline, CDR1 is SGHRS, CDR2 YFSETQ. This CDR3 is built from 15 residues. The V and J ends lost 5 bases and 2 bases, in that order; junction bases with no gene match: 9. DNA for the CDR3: TGCGCCAGCAGAATAGGGGGCAGTGGTCAAGAGACCCAGTACTTC. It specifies CASRIGGSGQETQYF.

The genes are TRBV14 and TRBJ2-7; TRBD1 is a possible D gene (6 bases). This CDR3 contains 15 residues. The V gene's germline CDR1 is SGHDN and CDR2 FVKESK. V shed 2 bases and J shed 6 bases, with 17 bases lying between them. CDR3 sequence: CASSQQGPRFGEQYF. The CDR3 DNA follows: TGTGCCAGCAGCCAACAGGGGCCCCGTTTCGGCGAGCAGTACTTC. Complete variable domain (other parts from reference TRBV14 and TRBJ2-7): EAGVTQFPSHSVIEKGQTVTLRCDPISGHDNLYWYRRVMGKEIKFLLHFVKESKQDESGMPNNRFLAERTGGTYSTLKVQPAELEDSGVYFCASSQQGPRFGEQYFGPGTRLTVT.

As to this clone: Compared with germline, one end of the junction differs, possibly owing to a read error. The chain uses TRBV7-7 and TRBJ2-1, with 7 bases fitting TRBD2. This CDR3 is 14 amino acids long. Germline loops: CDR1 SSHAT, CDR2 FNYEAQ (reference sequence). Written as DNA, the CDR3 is TGTGCTAGCACTAAAGGACTAGGGGACAATGAGCAGTTCTTC. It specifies CASTKGLGDNEQFF.

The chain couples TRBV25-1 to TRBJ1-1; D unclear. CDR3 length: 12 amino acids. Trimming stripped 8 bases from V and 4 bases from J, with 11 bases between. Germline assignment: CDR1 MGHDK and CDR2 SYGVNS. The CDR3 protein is CASRRISTEAFF. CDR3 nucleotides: TGTGCCAGCCGAAGAATCAGCACTGAAGCTTTCTTT.

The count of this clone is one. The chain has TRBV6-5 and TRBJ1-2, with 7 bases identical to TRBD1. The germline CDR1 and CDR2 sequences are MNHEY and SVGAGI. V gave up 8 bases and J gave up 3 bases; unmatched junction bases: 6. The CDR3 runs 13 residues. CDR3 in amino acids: CASFGDRDYGYTF. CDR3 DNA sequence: TGTGCCAGCTTCGGCGACAGGGACTATGGCTACACCTTC.

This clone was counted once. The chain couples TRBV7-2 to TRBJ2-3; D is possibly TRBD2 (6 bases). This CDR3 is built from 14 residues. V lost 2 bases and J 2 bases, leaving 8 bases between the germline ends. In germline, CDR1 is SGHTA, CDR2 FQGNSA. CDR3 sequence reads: CASSLRDFTDTQYF. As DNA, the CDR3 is TGTGCCAGCAGCTTAAGGGACTTCACAGATACGCAGTATTTT.

CDR3 nucleotides: TGTGCCAGCTCGACACAGGGAGCAACTAATGAAAAACTGTTTTTT. Its translation: CASSTQGATNEKLFF. This sequence joins TRBV18 and TRBJ1-4, with a tentative D call TRBD1 (6 bases). Trimming left V 6 bases short and J 0 bases short, with 11 bases between. Germline V CDR1 and CDR2: KGHSH, LQKENI. This CDR3 comprises 15 residues.

The CDR3 reads CASSPTGGYGYTF. The CDR3 DNA reads TGTGCCAGCAGCCCTACCGGGGGATATGGCTACACCTTC. The V and J genes are TRBV3-1 (or the pseudogene TRBV3-2) and TRBJ1-2, with D tentatively TRBD1 (5 bases). The V gene lost 4 bases and the J gene lost 5 bases, with 11 bases spanning the gap. The CDR3 contains 13 residues. CDR1 and CDR2 (germline): LGHDT, YNNKEL (reference sequence).